Each of the 15 T cell receptor beta chains below was sequenced from the same sample in a study of cytomegalovirus exposure and HLA in healthy donors. Some clones are missing from TCRdb's copy, which holds only in-frame ones; the method was immunoSEQ multiplex PCR. The top ten hold 2% to 3% of the sample, which has 150,000 to 200,000 clones, about nine tenths seen once. The sequencing input was PBMCs. The receptors were sampled from a young man in good health and CMV-seropositive.

In its sample, this clone was seen once. This chain uses TRBV27 with TRBJ2-7; TRBD2 aligns across 7 bases. CDR1 MNHEY and CDR2 SMNVEV come from the germline V gene (reference sequence). V trimming: 5 bases; J trimming: 0 bases; junction bases outside the gene matches: 10. The CDR3 contains 16 residues. CDR3 DNA sequence: TGTGCCAGCAGTCGCAAGCCGGGACTATCCTCCTACGAGCAGTACTTC. As protein: CASSRKPGLSSYEQYF.

This clone appeared once. J is TRBJ2-3 and V is TRBV5-1, with a weak D call TRBD2 (5 bases). The V end was cut by 2 bases, the J end by 0 bases, with 10 bases between. This CDR3 region has 15 residues. Germline V gene lookup returns CDR1 SGHRS and CDR2 YFSETQ. CDR3: CASSFGVTSTDTQYF. The CDR3 DNA is TGCGCCAGCAGCTTCGGGGTCACTAGCACAGATACGCAGTATTTT.

The chain joins TRBV7-8 to TRBJ1-1; D is undetermined. The length of the CDR3 is 13 residues. The ends were cut back, 5 bases at V and 2 bases at J, with 9 bases in the middle. Germline V lookup: CDR1 SGHVS, CDR2 FQNEAQ. As DNA, the CDR3 is TGTGCCAGCAGCACCCAAACAAACACTGAAGCTTTCTTT. Its protein is CASSTQTNTEAFF. The full variable domain, with the rest looked up from reference TRBV7-8 and TRBJ1-1, is GAGVSQSPRYKVAKRGQDVALRCDPISGHVSLFWYQQALGQGPEFLTYFQNEAQLDKSGLPSDRFFAERPEGSVSTLKIQRTQQEDSAVYLCASSTQTNTEAFFGQGTRLTVV.

The V and J genes are TRBV7-9 and TRBJ1-4; maybe TRBD1 (5 bases). The CDR3 is 13 residues long. Deletions cut 1 base from V and 11 bases from J, with 11 bases between. From germline, CDR1 is SEHNR and CDR2 FQNEAQ (reference sequence). In DNA form, the CDR3 reads TGTGCCAGCAGCTTAGGAGGGGAGGGGAAACTGTTTTTT. As protein: CASSLGGEGKLFF.

This chain links TRBV28 with TRBJ2-7, with D tentatively TRBD1 (6 bases). CDR3 length equals 13 residues. V shed 5 bases and J shed 5 bases, with 13 bases lying between them. CDR1 is MDHEN and CDR2 is SYDVKM in the germline V gene. Here the CDR3 reads CASSQGHKDEQYF. The CDR3 nucleotides read TGTGCCAGCAGTCAGGGGCATAAGGACGAGCAGTACTTC.

Comment on this clone: This could be a read error, since a much larger clone is one nucleotide away. This sequence joins TRBV5-4 and TRBJ2-3, with 14 bases lining up with TRBD2. Per the germline V gene, CDR1 is SGHNT and CDR2 is YYREEE (reference sequence). Trimming took 4 bases from V and 2 from J; bases not matched to a gene: 3. The CDR3 sequence is 16 residues long. The CDR3 region is CASSAGLAGVTDTQYF. CDR3 bases: TGTGCCAGCAGCGCGGGACTAGCGGGAGTCACAGATACGCAGTATTTT.

The gene calls are TRBV4-2 and TRBJ2-3; possible D gene TRBD2, 6 bases. V dropped 0 bases and J dropped 5 bases, with 15 bases sitting between them. In germline, CDR1 is LGHNA, CDR2 YNFKEQ. The CDR3 length is 16 residues. CDR3 DNA: TGTGCCAGCAGCCAAGATCTGGCGGGGTGGGGAGATACGCAGTATTTT. It encodes CASSQDLAGWGDTQYF.

This clone appeared once. The V and J genes are TRBV7-2 and TRBJ2-7, with 11 bases lining up with TRBD1. The J segment lost 0 bases and the V segment lost 5 bases, leaving 3 bases of the junction unmatched. Germline V lookup: CDR1 SGHTA, CDR2 FQGNSA. The CDR3 is 15 residues long. In DNA, the CDR3 is TGTGCCAGCAGCCTGGGACAGGGGGACTCCTACGAGCAGTACTTC. Amino acid sequence: CASSLGQGDSYEQYF.

The CDR3 region has the DNA TGTGCCAGCAGCCCCGTGGTAGGGGGAACCGGGGAGCTGTTTTTT. It specifies CASSPVVGGTGELFF. The chain carries TRBV27 and TRBJ2-2, with D perhaps matching TRBD1 (6 bases). Trimming shortened V by 6 bases and J by 5 bases, and 16 bases separated the two germline ends. Looked up from germline, CDR1 is MNHEY and CDR2 is SMNVEV (reference sequence). This CDR3 contains 15 residues.

This chain connects TRBV7-2 to TRBJ2-5, with a possible D match to TRBD2 (7 bases). The CDR3 extends over 14 amino acids. Germline V lookup: CDR1 SGHTA, CDR2 FQGNSA. V lost 5 bases and J 5 bases, leaving 15 bases between the germline ends. The CDR3 DNA sequence: TGTGCCAGCAGCCCGAGGACTAGGGGGGAGACCCAGTACTTC. It specifies CASSPRTRGETQYF.

The DNA for the CDR3 is TGTGCCAGCAGCCCTAACTATGAGCAGTTCTTC. Protein sequence: CASSPNYEQFF. The chain joins TRBV7-6 to TRBJ2-1, with D unclear. Germline V lookup: CDR1 SGHVS, CDR2 FNYEAQ. CDR3 length: 11 amino acids. Between the trimmed V and J ends, which lost 5 bases and 8 bases, there was a span of 7 bases.

The chain recombines TRBV25-1 with TRBJ1-3; the D gene is possibly TRBD1 (6 bases). Looked up from germline, CDR1 is MGHDK and CDR2 is SYGVNS. V lost 6 bases and J lost 3, with 9 bases in between. There are 13 residues in the CDR3. Here the CDR3 reads CASSTGIGNTIYF. In DNA, the CDR3 is TGTGCCAGCAGCACAGGGATTGGAAACACCATATATTTT.

The CDR3 DNA is TGTGCCAGCCTGAGCTCCTACGAGCAGTACTTC. Protein sequence: CASLSSYEQYF. The chain employs TRBV2 and TRBJ2-7; D gene unclear. This CDR3 comprises 11 residues. The V end lost 8 bases, the J end lost 0 bases, and 5 bases lay between the germline ends. Germline CDR1 is SNHLY and CDR2 is FYNNEI.

J is TRBJ2-2 and V is TRBV7-3; 8 bases map to TRBD2. Germline CDR1 is SGHTA and CDR2 is FQGTGA. V was clipped by 5 bases and J by 2 bases; unmatched bases: 7. The CDR3 has 16 amino acids. CDR3 amino acids: CASSPQAGANTGELFF. CDR3 bases: TGTGCCAGCAGCCCCCAAGCGGGGGCCAACACCGGGGAGCTGTTTTTT.

The rearrangement uses TRBV7-6 and TRBJ2-3; possible D gene TRBD1, 5 bases. The CDR3 length is 16 residues. V was pared by 5 bases and J by 0 bases, with 15 bases between. The germline V gene has CDR1 SGHVS and CDR2 FNYEAQ. DNA of the CDR3: TGTGCCAGCAGCCTAGGGCAGGGAACCAGCACAGATACGCAGTATTTT. Translated: CASSLGQGTSTDTQYF.